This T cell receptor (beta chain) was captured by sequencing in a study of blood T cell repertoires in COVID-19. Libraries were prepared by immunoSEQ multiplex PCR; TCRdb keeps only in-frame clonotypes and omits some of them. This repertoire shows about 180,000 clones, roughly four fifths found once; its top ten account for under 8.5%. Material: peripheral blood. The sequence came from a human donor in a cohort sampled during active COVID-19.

The CDR3 loop reads CASSEPGTGIHEAFF. As DNA, the CDR3 is TGCGCCAGCAGTGAGCCCGGGACAGGGATACATGAAGCTTTCTTT. This chain links TRBV10-1 with TRBJ1-1; 9 bases fit TRBD1. The CDR3 spans 15 residues. Germline CDR1 is WNHNN and CDR2 is SYGVQD (reference sequence). With V trimmed by 2 bases and J by 7 bases, 8 bases remained unmatched.